This TCR beta chain was profiled in a study of blood T cells in healthy people across ages. J lost 3 bases, V lost 6 bases, and 8 bases had no gene match. Germline V gene lookup returns CDR1 SEHNR and CDR2 FQNEAQ (reference sequence). The CDR3 is 14 amino acids. Next came a second PCR, run for about 7 to 11 cycles, which used a sample-barcoded 5' primer along with a J-beta primer mix. TCRdb reprocessed the 5' RACE reads with MiXCR, giving one entry per CDR3 protein. This sample has 780,000 or so distinct CDR3 sequences, with more than 55% found just once. The chain employs TRBV7-9 and TRBJ2-7; TRBD1 agrees at 7 bases. The sample taken for sequencing was blood. The clonotype originates from a man between 40 and 49 years old in good health. CDR3 loop: CASRGQTKFYEQYF. The CDR3 bases are TGTGCCAGCAGGGGACAGACGAAATTCTACGAGCAGTACTTC. Full variable domain (rest looked up from reference TRBV7-9 and TRBJ2-7): DTGVSQNPRHKITKRGQNVTFRCDPISEHNRLYWYRQTLGQGPEFLTYFQNEAQLEKSRLLSDRFSAERPKGSFSTLEIQRTEQGDSAMYLCASRGQTKFYEQYFGPGTRLTVT.